This T cell receptor beta chain derives from a study of cytomegalovirus exposure and HLA in healthy donors. Whole-study results and caveats: TCR beta V segments were, for the most part, productive about 87% or about 30% of the time in an earlier analysis. The authors enumerated over 150 TCR beta chains as linked to cytomegalovirus. While the bulk of TCR sequences proved rare, some public TCRs turned up in many donors.

Trimming pared 3 bases from V and 4 bases from J, leaving 7 bases between. The CDR3 covers 14 residues. Looked up from germline, CDR1 is KGHSH and CDR2 is LQKENI. The PCR contained 60 Vbeta and 13 Jbeta primers. TCRdb's copy holds only in-frame clones and misses some; the assay was immunoSEQ multiplex PCR. Of about 100,000 clones in the sample, roughly two thirds were seen once. On this clone itself: No antigen is known for it.

V and J are TRBV18 and TRBJ1-6; D is possibly TRBD1 (5 bases). Input material: PBMCs. The source is a man aged 40-49 years in good health and CMV-seronegative. This chain's CDR3 is CASSPTAYNSPLHF. For the CDR3, the DNA is TGTGCCAGCTCACCGACAGCGTATAATTCACCCCTCCACTTT.